Sequencing of this T cell receptor (beta chain) was carried out in a study of cytomegalovirus exposure and HLA in healthy donors. General study results and limits: Listed as cytomegalovirus-associated were over 150 TCR beta chains. Usually a TCR sequence was rare, but some public TCRs were found in many donors. Analysis was carried out at a later point, and it linked a missense DCLRE1C variant to TCR beta V- and J-gene trimming.

For this clone: Its antigen is unknown.

Amplification used 60 Vbeta primers and 13 Jbeta primers. Per the original data handling: A follow-up analysis tallied some 80 million unique TCR beta chains, some 11 million shared. Profiling relied on immunoSEQ multiplex PCR, and the TCRdb table lists in-frame clones only, not all of them. The V and J calls and clone size come from that table; D and trimming were worked out from the DNA. The sample lists roughly 180,000 clones, roughly 85% seen once, with around 15% in the top ten. CDR1 is SGHDT, CDR2 YYEEEE, per germline. CDR3 length equals 16 residues. Trimming removed 0 bases at V and 2 bases at J, with 13 bases between.

The V gene is TRBV5-6, the J gene TRBJ2-3; a weak D match, TRBD1 (6 bases). Sequenced material: PBMCs. This clonotype was obtained from a man in his fifties in good health and CMV-seropositive. CDR3 sequence (DNA): TGTGCCAGCAGCTTGGGTACAGGGCCATTCACAGATACGCAGTATTTT. Its translation: CASSLGTGPFTDTQYF.